Presented here are 14 T cell receptor beta chains from one specimen sequenced in a study of shared clonotypes between healthy human individuals. Naive CD8 cells were CD45RO-negative, positively selected for CCR7, excluding terminally differentiated effector memory CD45RA+ cells. Some clones are missing from TCRdb's copy, which holds only in-frame ones; the method was immunoSEQ multiplex PCR. This sample carries 600,000 or so clones, 98% of them seen once, and the ten largest clones take 0.25% to 0.35%. The source material was naive CD8+ T cells sorted from blood. All receptors come from a man aged 30 to 45 in good health.

The chain joins TRBV28 to TRBJ2-7; D perhaps matches TRBD1 (5 bases). The CDR3 has 13 residues. Germline CDR1 reads MDHEN; CDR2 reads SYDVKM. Trimming stripped 6 bases from V and 7 bases from J, with 16 bases between. The CDR3 reads CASSFFQGMEQYF. CDR3 in DNA: TGTGCCAGCAGCTTCTTCCAGGGAATGGAGCAGTACTTC.

This rearrangement joins TRBV7-9 to TRBJ2-5; 13 nucleotides align to TRBD2. Germline loops: CDR1 SEHNR, CDR2 FQNEAQ (reference sequence). V was clipped by 10 bases and J by 5 bases; unmatched bases: 7. This CDR3 region has 14 residues. CDR3 residues: CAIRLAGGGETQYF. The CDR3 DNA reads TGTGCCATCCGACTAGCGGGGGGCGGGGAGACCCAGTACTTC.

This clone was seen a single time. The chain links TRBV5-6 to TRBJ1-1; D might be TRBD1 (5 bases). The CDR3 runs 17 residues. The V end was cut by 0 bases, the J end by 0 bases, with 15 bases between. In germline, CDR1 is SGHDT, CDR2 YYEEEE. In nucleotides, the CDR3 is TGTGCCAGCAGCTTGGCCGCAGGGTGGGGCGTGAACACTGAAGCTTTCTTT. Translation gives CASSLAAGWGVNTEAFF.

The rearrangement links TRBV15 to TRBJ1-5, with TRBD1 identical over 10 bases. The CDR3 runs 15 residues. The V segment lost 5 bases and the J segment 3 bases; nucleotides outside the gene matches: 4. Germline values: CDR1 LNHNV, CDR2 YYDKDF (reference sequence). The CDR3 spells CATSRDRGNNQPQHF. DNA for the CDR3: TGTGCCACCAGCCGGGACAGGGGAAACAATCAGCCCCAGCATTTT.

The chain uses TRBV13 and TRBJ2-5; D assignment may be TRBD1 or TRBD2 (5 bases each). The CDR3 runs to 13 residues. V lost 6 bases and J 2 bases, leaving 10 bases between the germline ends. Germline values: CDR1 PRHDT, CDR2 FYEKMQ (reference sequence). The CDR3: CASSFEGQETQYF. The CDR3 region has the DNA TGTGCCAGCAGTTTTGAGGGGCAAGAGACCCAGTACTTC.

The genes are TRBV5-1 and TRBJ2-2, with no clear D. This CDR3 comprises 14 residues. Germline V lookup: CDR1 SGHRS, CDR2 YFSETQ. Trimming shortened V by 2 bases and J by 2 bases, and 7 bases separated the two germline ends. CDR3 nucleotide sequence: TGCGCCAGCAGCTTCACTCCAAACACCGGGGAGCTGTTTTTT. This codes for CASSFTPNTGELFF.

This sequence joins TRBV6-5 and TRBJ1-5; D remains unclear. In germline, CDR1 is MNHEY, CDR2 SVGAGI. The CDR3 extends over 13 amino acids. V lost 2 bases to trimming and J lost 5 bases, with 7 bases between them. The CDR3, as DNA: TGTGCCAGCAGTTACCGTCAACATCAGCCCCAGCATTTT. Protein sequence: CASSYRQHQPQHF.

The chain carries TRBV15 and TRBJ2-5; 8 positions agree with TRBD2. V lost 0 bases to trimming and J lost 4 bases; unmatched junction nucleotides: 13. Germline V lookup: CDR1 LNHNV, CDR2 YYDKDF (reference sequence). The CDR3 has 18 residues. The CDR3: CATSRDPVSGTWTETQYF. DNA for the CDR3: TGTGCCACCAGCAGAGATCCTGTTAGCGGGACTTGGACAGAGACCCAGTACTTC.

V and J are TRBV28 and TRBJ2-3; 7 bases map to TRBD2. The length of the CDR3 is 17 residues. The ends lost 5 bases at V and 2 bases at J; junction bases unmatched: 13. Germline CDR1 is MDHEN and CDR2 is SYDVKM. The CDR3 reads CASSPRGVLGPTDTQYF. The CDR3 DNA reads TGTGCCAGCAGTCCCCGGGGGGTGCTGGGGCCCACAGATACGCAGTATTTT.

This clone was picked up one time. This chain connects TRBV9 to TRBJ1-1; D may be TRBD1 (5 bases). Trimming removed 1 base at V and 4 bases at J, with 8 bases between. Germline V CDR1 and CDR2: SGDLS, YYNGEE. The CDR3 has 13 amino acids. The CDR3 sequence is CASSVSGATEAFF. The CDR3 coding sequence is TGTGCCAGCAGCGTAAGCGGGGCCACTGAAGCTTTCTTT.

The chain links TRBV25-1 to TRBJ2-1; no firm D call. Germline values: CDR1 MGHDK, CDR2 SYGVNS. V lost 1 base, J lost 5 bases, and 15 bases lay in between. The CDR3 is 16 amino acids. CDR3 protein: CASSESGRPLDNEQFF. Written as DNA, the CDR3 is TGTGCCAGCAGTGAATCTGGCCGCCCCTTAGACAATGAGCAGTTCTTC.

The gene calls are TRBV7-9 and TRBJ2-6; D unclear. V gave up 5 bases and J gave up 0 bases, with 17 bases separating them. Looked up from germline, CDR1 is SEHNR and CDR2 is FQNEAQ (reference sequence). The CDR3 sequence is 18 residues long. CDR3 nucleotides: TGTGCCAGCAGCACGACGACACGAACCAGCTCTGGGGCCAACGTCCTGACTTTC. As protein: CASSTTTRTSSGANVLTF.

The chain carries TRBV2 and TRBJ2-1; 10 nucleotides match TRBD2. Losses at the gene ends were 4 bases for V and 0 bases for J; bases not matched to a gene: 15. Germline CDR1 is SNHLY and CDR2 is FYNNEI. The CDR3 has 20 residues. The CDR3 nucleotides read TGTGCCAGCAGTGGTTCTTACAGAACCAGCGGGAGGGCCTCCTACAATGAGCAGTTCTTC. Its protein product is CASSGSYRTSGRASYNEQFF.

The J gene is TRBJ1-2, the V gene TRBV7-9, with 7 bases fitting TRBD1. The CDR3 runs 14 residues. Germline V CDR1 and CDR2: SEHNR, FQNEAQ (reference sequence). The junction had 6 bases not matched to a gene; V was cut back by 4 bases and J by 4 bases. The CDR3 loop is CASSSPGQLYGYTF. The CDR3 DNA follows: TGTGCCAGCAGCTCCCCGGGACAGCTCTATGGCTACACCTTC.